This T cell receptor (beta chain) was captured by sequencing in a study of shared clonotypes between healthy human individuals. The CDR3 has 15 amino acids. With 6 bases removed from V and 2 bases from J, the gap between germline ends came to 15 bases. CDR1 and CDR2 from the germline V gene are MNHEY and SMNVEV (reference sequence). The assay was immunoSEQ multiplex PCR, and TCRdb's table has in-frame clones only and misses some. The sample has millions of clones, around 90% seen once. The receptor's source is a young man in good health. The sample taken for sequencing was naive CD4+ T cells sorted from blood. Stated subset: CD45RA+ positively selected. The chain joins TRBV27 to TRBJ2-3; TRBD1 or TRBD2 may be the D gene (6 bases each). This CDR3 is CASSHGGRVTDTQYF. The CDR3 bases are TGTGCCAGCAGCCATGGGGGGCGGGTCACAGATACGCAGTATTTT.